This T cell receptor beta chain was identified during a study of OX40 agonist ivuxolimab in advanced cancers. Study-wide background: Each patient was given ivuxolimab into a vein every 2 weeks, at 0.01 to 10 mg/kg. Earlier anti-PD-1, anti-PD-L1 or anti-CTLA-4 therapy was permitted; over 35% had received some.

No patient had autoimmune disease or received systemic immunosuppression. The V and J ends lost 3 bases and 1 base respectively, with 12 bases between them. The CDR3 consists of 15 residues. The germline CDR1 and CDR2 sequences are KGHSH and LQKENI. Points from the study as a whole: CD8+ T cells (on average) carried more expanded clones than CD4+ T cells.

Note on this clone: Antigen: not known.

Method: immunoSEQ multiplex PCR; TCRdb's copy keeps in-frame clones and lacks some. The table shows approximately 68,000 clones, with approximately 90% occurring only once. The material was CD4+ or CD8+ T cells sorted from blood, obtained in a trial of the OX40 agonist ivuxolimab. The rearrangement links TRBV18 to TRBJ1-2, with D perhaps TRBD1 (6 bases). The TCR sequence derives from an adult with an advanced solid tumor such as melanoma, head and neck, liver or kidney cancer. The CDR3 DNA follows: TGTGCCAGCTCACCGTCGCAGGGGATTAACTATGGCTACACCTTC. Residues: CASSPSQGINYGYTF.